The 21 T cell receptor beta chains below come from one sample, sequenced in a study of spatial heterogeneity in lung cancer. As to time point: sample taken at primary tumor resection. These receptors' antigens are unknown. Study-level findings and limits: In tumors, expanded intratumoral alpha and beta TCR counts tracked mutation counts.

TCRdb re-analysed the 5' RACE reads in MiXCR, keeping a single row per CDR3 protein. Among some 960 distinct CDR3 sequences listed, less than 5% were seen once. This specimen was lung tumor tissue, taken at surgery. These receptors all stem from a male donor with early-stage non-small cell lung cancer.

By proportion, this clonotype is medium-sized. The genes are TRBV7-9 and TRBJ1-1; 9 bases align to TRBD1. Per germline, CDR1 SEHNR and CDR2 FQNEAQ (reference sequence). With 3 bases clipped from V and 3 bases from J, the junction kept 5 bases outside the gene matches. This CDR3 region has 15 residues. Here the CDR3 reads CASSFRDRDDTEAFF. The CDR3 coding sequence is TGTGCCAGCAGCTTCCGGGACAGGGATGACACTGAAGCTTTCTTT.

This clonotype is medium-sized (0.01 to 0.1%) within its sample. The chain joins TRBV20-1 to TRBJ1-2; 9 nucleotides line up with TRBD1. The J segment lost 6 bases and the V segment lost 3 bases, leaving 11 bases of the junction unmatched. This CDR3 is 15 amino acids long. Germline assignment: CDR1 DFQATT and CDR2 SNEGSKA (reference sequence). CDR3 coding DNA: TGCAGTGCTAGGTCCGCTATACAGGGGGCGGATGGCTACACCTTC. Protein: CSARSAIQGADGYTF.

This clonotype is medium-sized within its sample. The CDR3 nucleotides read TGCAGTGCTCCACCCCCGGGACGAGCTAACGAGCAGTACTTC. Its translation is CSAPPPGRANEQYF. This sequence joins TRBV20-1 and TRBJ2-7; D possibly matches TRBD1 or TRBD2 (5 bases each). There are 14 residues in the CDR3. The germline V and J ends were trimmed by 5 bases and 5 bases, with 19 bases remaining between them. Germline V CDR1 and CDR2: DFQATT, SNEGSKA (reference sequence).

This clonotype was seen ten or more times. The junction shows a germline mismatch at one end, possibly a read error. This chain's CDR3 is CVSSSFSPQETQYF. The CDR3, as DNA: TGTGTCAGCAGCTCGTTCTCCCCTCAAGAGACCCAGTACTTC. The chain joins TRBV7-9 to TRBJ2-5; D remains unclear. Germline loops: CDR1 SEHNR, CDR2 FQNEAQ (reference sequence). CDR3 length equals 14 residues.

In this sample, this clonotype turned up many times. The rearrangement joins TRBV20-1 to TRBJ2-1, with D hard to call. Per germline, CDR1 DFQATT and CDR2 SNEGSKA (reference sequence). The V end was cut by 0 bases, the J end by 8 bases, with 17 bases between. CDR3 length equals 15 residues. The CDR3 here is CSARDMARSWYEQFF. CDR3 in DNA: TGCAGTGCTAGAGATATGGCGAGGAGTTGGTATGAGCAGTTCTTC.

This clonotype is large in the sample. The chain has TRBV27 and TRBJ1-2, with D possibly TRBD1 on 6 matching bases. Trimming cost V 7 bases and J 7 bases, with 13 bases left between them. The germline V gene encodes CDR1 MNHEY and CDR2 SMNVEV (reference sequence). This CDR3 contains 12 residues. The CDR3 here is CASKGEGSGYTF. The CDR3 DNA is TGTGCCAGCAAGGGGGAGGGAAGTGGCTACACCTTC.

By proportion, this clonotype is medium-sized (0.01 to 0.1%). The gene calls are TRBV12-3 or TRBV12-4 and TRBJ2-1; TRBD2 aligns across 7 bases. J was trimmed by 3 bases and V by 4 bases; bases with no gene match: 3. This CDR3 contains 14 residues. This chain's CDR3 is CASSSSGNYNEQFF. For the CDR3, the DNA is TGTGCCAGCAGTTCCAGCGGGAACTACAATGAGCAGTTCTTC.

This clonotype is labeled as medium-sized (0.01 to 0.1%). The J gene is TRBJ1-2, the V gene TRBV13; 9 nucleotides agree with TRBD1. This CDR3 is built from 13 residues. The V segment lost 6 bases and the J segment 9 bases; nucleotides outside the gene matches: 8. Germline V gene data show CDR1 as PRHDT and CDR2 as FYEKMQ (reference sequence). In DNA form, the CDR3 reads TGTGCCAGCAGTCTTGGGACAGGGAGAAGCTACACCTTC. Amino acid sequence: CASSLGTGRSYTF.

This clonotype qualifies as medium-sized (0.01 to 0.1%). CDR3 coding DNA: TGTGCCAGCAGCCTGGGTAGCTCCCCTCGTGAGCAGTTCTTC. This codes for CASSLGSSPREQFF. The chain combines TRBV27 with TRBJ2-1; no firm D call. The V gene's germline CDR1 is MNHEY and CDR2 SMNVEV (reference sequence). Between the trimmed V and J ends, which lost 6 bases and 9 bases, there was a span of 18 bases. This CDR3 is 14 amino acids long.

The genes are TRBV19 and TRBJ1-6; TRBD1 agrees at 11 bases. Germline V gene lookup returns CDR1 LNHDA and CDR2 SQIVND (reference sequence). J gave up 9 bases and V 4 bases, and 2 bases lay outside the gene matches. The CDR3 spans 14 residues. As DNA, the CDR3 is TGTGCCAGTAGTACCGGGACAGGGGGTTCACCCCTCCACTTT. Translating gives CASSTGTGGSPLHF.

This clonotype qualifies as medium-sized (0.01 to 0.1%). The genes are TRBV7-9 and TRBJ2-7, with D possibly matching TRBD1 (5 bases). The CDR3 is 13 amino acids. Deletions cut 4 bases from V and 5 bases from J, with 12 bases between. The germline CDR1 and CDR2 sequences are SEHNR and FQNEAQ (reference sequence). The CDR3, as DNA: TGTGCCAGCAGCTCCCAGGGTCCCGACGAGCAGTACGTC. Its translation: CASSSQGPDEQYV.

This clonotype has at least ten counts. The chain employs TRBV20-1 and TRBJ2-5, with D uncertain. There are 10 residues in the CDR3. Trimming cost V 6 bases and J 6 bases, with 8 bases left between them. Germline V gene data show CDR1 as DFQATT and CDR2 as SNEGSKA (reference sequence). The CDR3 nucleotides read TGCAGTGCCCTCGACCAGACCCAGTACTTC. It codes for CSALDQTQYF.

By sample share, this clonotype is large. The CDR3 reads CASSFGEFYGYTF. In DNA, the CDR3 is TGTGCCAGCAGCTTTGGGGAGTTCTATGGCTACACCTTC. V and J are TRBV7-2 and TRBJ1-2; D unclear. CDR3 length: 13 amino acids. Trimming took 3 bases from V and 4 from J, leaving 9 bases between them. Per germline, CDR1 SGHTA and CDR2 FQGNSA.

By share of the sample, this clonotype is medium-sized. This chain connects TRBV29-1 to TRBJ1-1; D is possibly TRBD1 (5 bases). Trimming left V 5 bases short and J 5 bases short, with 18 bases between. CDR1 and CDR2 from the germline V gene are SQVTM and ANQGSEA. This CDR3 comprises 14 residues. DNA for the CDR3: TGCAGCGTTTATGGGGACCCCCGGAGGACTGAAGCTTTCTTT. This gives the protein CSVYGDPRRTEAFF.

In its sample, this clonotype ranks as large (0.1 to 1%). This chain uses TRBV5-6 with TRBJ1-1; D gene ambiguous. CDR1 SGHDT and CDR2 YYEEEE come from the germline V gene. V lost 0 bases to trimming and J lost 3 bases, with 9 bases between them. CDR3 length: 14 residues. The CDR3 loop is CASSLGYGYTEAFF. The CDR3 DNA is TGTGCCAGCAGCTTGGGGTACGGTTACACTGAAGCTTTCTTT.

This clonotype ranks as medium-sized. The CDR3 DNA sequence: TGTGCCAGCAGAACTAGCGGGTTTACCTACGAGCAGTACGTC. It yields the protein CASRTSGFTYEQYV. This chain connects TRBV6-2 or TRBV6-3 to TRBJ2-7, with 9 bases that match TRBD2. V was pared by 6 bases and J by 2 bases, with 5 bases of the junction left unmatched. The CDR3 sequence is 14 residues long. The germline CDR1 and CDR2 sequences are MNHEY and SVGEGT.

This clonotype was seen ten or more times. The chain links TRBV27 to TRBJ1-2; no clear D gene. V was trimmed by 4 bases and J by 4 bases, leaving 10 bases between them. Germline lookup yields CDR1 MNHEY and CDR2 SMNVEV (reference sequence). The length of the CDR3 is 13 residues. The CDR3 protein is CASSSGGFYGYTF. CDR3 bases: TGTGCCAGCAGTTCCGGCGGGTTCTATGGCTACACCTTC.

This clonotype has at least ten counts. The chain couples TRBV6-4 to TRBJ1-1; D is unclear. The germline CDR1 and CDR2 sequences are MRHNA and SNTAGT. The length of the CDR3 is 13 residues. Trimming left V 4 bases short and J 0 bases short, with 6 bases between. CDR3 amino acids: CASSARMNTEAFF. The CDR3 DNA follows: TGTGCCAGCAGTGCCAGAATGAACACTGAAGCTTTCTTT.

This clonotype is classed as medium-sized. The chain recombines TRBV21-1 with TRBJ2-7; the table's D call TRBD1 went unverified against the DNA. TRBV21-1 is a pseudogene locus. The CDR3 sequence is 16 residues long. CDR3 in DNA: TGTGCCAGCAGCAAAGGGGTTGAGCGGCCCCCGTGCGAGCAGTACGTC. This encodes CASSKGVERPPCEQYV.

This clonotype has a count of ten or more. The chain joins TRBV6-8 to TRBJ2-3; a possible D gene is TRBD2 (6 bases). Germline V gene lookup returns CDR1 MNHGY and CDR2 SAAAGT. This CDR3 is built from 18 residues. Trimming shortened V by 11 bases and J by 4 bases, and 31 bases separated the two germline ends. The CDR3 loop reads CARKDINRTRRDSDTQYF. CDR3 DNA sequence: TGTGCCCGAAAAGACATTAACCGGACGAGAAGGGACTCAGATACGCAGTATTTT.

This clonotype ranks as medium-sized. The gene calls are TRBV5-1 and TRBJ1-1; D might be TRBD1 (6 bases). The CDR3 runs to 15 residues. Trimming removed 4 bases at V and 1 base at J, with 14 bases between. Germline V lookup: CDR1 SGHRS, CDR2 YFSETQ. CDR3 nucleotides: TGCGCCAGCAGCACGGGACATGCCGAGAACACTGAAGCTTTCTTT. Its protein product is CASSTGHAENTEAFF.